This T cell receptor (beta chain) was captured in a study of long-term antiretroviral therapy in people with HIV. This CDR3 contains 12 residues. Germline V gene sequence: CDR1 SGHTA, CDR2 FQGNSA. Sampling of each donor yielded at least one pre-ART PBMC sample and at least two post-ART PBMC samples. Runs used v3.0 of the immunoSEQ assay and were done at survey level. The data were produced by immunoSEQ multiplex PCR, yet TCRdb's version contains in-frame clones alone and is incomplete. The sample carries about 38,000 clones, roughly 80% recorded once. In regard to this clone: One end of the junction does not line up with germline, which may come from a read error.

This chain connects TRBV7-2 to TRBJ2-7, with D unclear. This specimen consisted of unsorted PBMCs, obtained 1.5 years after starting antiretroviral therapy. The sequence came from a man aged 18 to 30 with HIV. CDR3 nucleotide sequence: TGTGCCAGCAGCTTAGTGGGTCAGACGTGGAACTTC. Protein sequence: CASSLVGQTWNF.